The rows below give T cell receptor beta chains drawn from one sample of a study of blood T cell repertoires in COVID-19. TCRdb's table, derived via immunoSEQ multiplex PCR, lists solely in-frame clones and lacks some. The table lists fewer than 70,000 clones, approximately 90% of them singletons. Sequencing was done on a sample of peripheral blood. These receptors were obtained from a middle-aged man with acute or convalescent COVID-19. CDR3s include the opening cysteine and the closing phenylalanine or tryptophan. Each record gives: CDR3 DNA, CDR3 protein, V gene, clone size, D gene, J gene. A D gene is named only where the DNA matches it firmly. Size tells how often a clone was seen (once, few, many) or the class of an expanded clone, and some rows leave it out.

DNA: TGTGCCAGTAGTATTTTGACAGGGAATTCCTACGAGCAGTACTTC; CDR3: CASSILTGNSYEQYF; V: TRBV19; size: NA; D: TRBD1; J: TRBJ2-7
DNA: TGCGCCAGCAGCCCCGGACAGGGTCAGAGCAATCAGCCCCAGCATTTT; CDR3: CASSPGQGQSNQPQHF; V: TRBV5-1; size: few; D: TRBD1; J: TRBJ1-5
DNA: TGCGCCAGCAGCCCCCCGGGTGCTAGCGGGAGGATCACCGGGGAGCTGTTTTTT; CDR3: CASSPPGASGRITGELFF; V: TRBV5-1; size: NA; D: TRBD2; J: TRBJ2-2
DNA: TGTGCCAGCTCACCTCGGACAGGGAATGAAAAACTGTTTTTT; CDR3: CASSPRTGNEKLFF; V: TRBV18; size: NA; D: TRBD1; J: TRBJ1-4
DNA: TGTGCCAGCAGCCTCCCGGGTGGACAGGGGGCGGAAGGGGCCAACGTCCTGACTTTC; CDR3: CASSLPGGQGAEGANVLTF; V: TRBV7-9; size: NA; D: TRBD1; J: TRBJ2-6
DNA: TGTGCCAGCAGCTTAGGTGGTAGCGGGAGTTTGAAAGAGACCCAGTACTTC; CDR3: CASSLGGSGSLKETQYF; V: TRBV7-2; size: NA; D: TRBD2; J: TRBJ2-5
DNA: TGTGCCAGCAGCCCTCGGACTAGCGGAAGACAGACCCAGTACTTC; CDR3: CASSPRTSGRQTQYF; V: TRBV4-2; size: NA; D: TRBD2; J: TRBJ2-5
DNA: TGCAGCGTTGAAGAGGGAGCCTCTGGGGCCAACGTCCTGACTTTC; CDR3: CSVEEGASGANVLTF; V: TRBV29-1; size: NA; D: NA; J: TRBJ2-6
DNA: TGTGCCAGCAGTGAAACCCCGGGACAGTATTACTCTGGGGCCAACGTCCTGACTTTC; CDR3: CASSETPGQYYSGANVLTF; V: TRBV6-1; size: NA; D: TRBD1; J: TRBJ2-6
DNA: TGTGCCAGCAATTTCAAACGCGGGGGCACAGATACGCAGTATTTT; CDR3: CASNFKRGGTDTQYF; V: TRBV7-9; size: NA; D: NA; J: TRBJ2-3
DNA: TGTGCCGGCTCGACTACAGATTTCCAAGAGACCCAGTACTTC; CDR3: CAGSTTDFQETQYF; V: TRBV28; size: few; D: NA; J: TRBJ2-5
DNA: TGCAGTGCTAGTCAAGCGGGAGGGCTCCAAGAGACCCAGTACTTC; CDR3: CSASQAGGLQETQYF; V: TRBV20-1; size: NA; D: TRBD2; J: TRBJ2-5
DNA: TGTGCCAGCAGCTTATTTGTGAGGCCGGGACAGGGCTTTGGAAACACCATATATTTT; CDR3: CASSLFVRPGQGFGNTIYF; V: TRBV13; size: few; D: TRBD1; J: TRBJ1-3
DNA: TGTGCCAGCAGCCAGGAAACAGGTTACGAGCAGTACTTC; CDR3: CASSQETGYEQYF; V: TRBV3-1/TRBV3-2; size: few; D: NA; J: TRBJ2-7
DNA: TGTGCCAGCAGCGTGGCTAGCGGGAACAACGCAGATACGCAGTATTTT; CDR3: CASSVASGNNADTQYF; V: TRBV9; size: NA; D: TRBD2; J: TRBJ2-3
DNA: TGTGCCAGCAGCTTAGCGGGGGGTCCCACACGAAATCAGCCCCAGCATTTT; CDR3: CASSLAGGPTRNQPQHF; V: TRBV7-2; size: NA; D: NA; J: TRBJ1-5
DNA: TGTGCCAGCAGTCACCCTCTAGCGGGAGGATTCACAGATACGCAGTATTTT; CDR3: CASSHPLAGGFTDTQYF; V: TRBV7-9; size: NA; D: TRBD2; J: TRBJ2-3
DNA: TGTGCCAGCCGTCGAGAGGAGTCTGGGGCCAACGTCCTGACTTTC; CDR3: CASRREESGANVLTF; V: TRBV28; size: once; D: NA; J: TRBJ2-6
DNA: TGTGCCAGCAGCGCCGTAGGCGGGAGCTTTGGTGAGCAGTTCTTC; CDR3: CASSAVGGSFGEQFF; V: TRBV9; size: NA; D: TRBD2; J: TRBJ2-1
DNA: TGTGCCAGCAGTTACTCGCCAGCGAGCACAGATACGCAGTATTTT; CDR3: CASSYSPASTDTQYF; V: TRBV6-5; size: NA; D: NA; J: TRBJ2-3
DNA: TGTGCCAGCAGCCAAGATCTTAGCCGGGGAGATACGCAGTATTTT; CDR3: CASSQDLSRGDTQYF; V: TRBV3-1/TRBV3-2; size: NA; D: NA; J: TRBJ2-3
DNA: TGTGCCACCAGCAGAGTTCGTCGGGGGGGCAAACCTTACAATGAGCAGTTCTTC; CDR3: CATSRVRRGGKPYNEQFF; V: TRBV15; size: NA; D: TRBD2; J: TRBJ2-1
DNA: TGTGCCAGCAGCCAACCGCCCTGGGGGGAGCTGAACACCGGGGAGCTGTTTTTT; CDR3: CASSQPPWGELNTGELFF; V: TRBV11-3; size: NA; D: NA; J: TRBJ2-2
DNA: TGTGCCAGTAGCCGGGGCTCCTACAATGAGCAGTTCTTC; CDR3: CASSRGSYNEQFF; V: TRBV19; size: NA; D: NA; J: TRBJ2-1
DNA: TGTGCCAGCCGGGGAGGGCCAAGCTCCTACAATGAGCAGTTCTTC; CDR3: CASRGGPSSYNEQFF; V: TRBV21-1; size: NA; D: NA; J: TRBJ2-1
DNA: TGTGCCAGCAGCCCTTACGGGGTTAGCAATCAGCCCCAGCATTTT; CDR3: CASSPYGVSNQPQHF; V: TRBV6-2/TRBV6-3; size: NA; D: NA; J: TRBJ1-5
DNA: TGTGCCAGCAGCCTCCCGAGCGGGCTAGCGGGAGTAGATGAGCAGTTCTTC; CDR3: CASSLPSGLAGVDEQFF; V: TRBV14; size: NA; D: TRBD2; J: TRBJ2-1
DNA: TGTGCCAGCTCACCAGAAGTCAGGGGTGATGGCTACACCTTC; CDR3: CASSPEVRGDGYTF; V: TRBV18; size: NA; D: NA; J: TRBJ1-2
DNA: TGTGCCACCAGTGATCCAGGGGGCCCCAATCAGCCCCAGCATTTT; CDR3: CATSDPGGPNQPQHF; V: TRBV24-1; size: NA; D: TRBD1; J: TRBJ1-5
DNA: TGTGCCAGCAGTTTGAGACTAGCGGGACCGCAGTATTTT; CDR3: CASSLRLAGPQYF; V: TRBV12-3/TRBV12-4; size: NA; D: TRBD2; J: TRBJ2-3
DNA: TGCGCCAGCAGCCGACTTCCTACTGTTAGAGGGGGCCAAGAGACCCAGTACTTC; CDR3: CASSRLPTVRGGQETQYF; V: TRBV4-1; size: NA; D: NA; J: TRBJ2-5
DNA: TGTGCCAGCAGTTCGGGGACTAGCGGGTCCTACGAGCAGTACTTC; CDR3: CASSSGTSGSYEQYF; V: TRBV28; size: NA; D: TRBD2; J: TRBJ2-7
DNA: TGTGCCAGCAGTACAACCGGGACAACTACTGAAAAACTGTTTTTT; CDR3: CASSTTGTTTEKLFF; V: TRBV6-6; size: NA; D: NA; J: TRBJ1-4
DNA: TGCGCCAGCAGCCAAGATCCAGAGGGAGCTAACTATGGCTACACCTTC; CDR3: CASSQDPEGANYGYTF; V: TRBV4-3; size: once; D: NA; J: TRBJ1-2
DNA: TGTGCCAGCAGCCCTCAAAGGCTAGCAGCCCTCTACAATGAGCAGTTCTTC; CDR3: CASSPQRLAALYNEQFF; V: TRBV3-1/TRBV3-2; size: NA; D: NA; J: TRBJ2-1
DNA: TGTGCCAGTAGTATAGGAGGACTAGCGGGCTCCCTCGATACGCAGTATTTT; CDR3: CASSIGGLAGSLDTQYF; V: TRBV19; size: NA; D: TRBD2; J: TRBJ2-3
DNA: TGTGCCAGCAGCCAAACCACAGGGGGCCCTACCACTGAAGCTTTCTTT; CDR3: CASSQTTGGPTTEAFF; V: TRBV3-1/TRBV3-2; size: NA; D: TRBD1; J: TRBJ1-1
DNA: TGTGCCAGCAGTTTAGCCGGACTAGCGGGAGAGGAGACCCAGTACTTC; CDR3: CASSLAGLAGEETQYF; V: TRBV28; size: NA; D: TRBD2; J: TRBJ2-5
DNA: TGTGCCACCGCGACAATCGGGGGGGAGACCCAGTACTTC; CDR3: CATATIGGETQYF; V: TRBV15; size: NA; D: TRBD2; J: TRBJ2-5